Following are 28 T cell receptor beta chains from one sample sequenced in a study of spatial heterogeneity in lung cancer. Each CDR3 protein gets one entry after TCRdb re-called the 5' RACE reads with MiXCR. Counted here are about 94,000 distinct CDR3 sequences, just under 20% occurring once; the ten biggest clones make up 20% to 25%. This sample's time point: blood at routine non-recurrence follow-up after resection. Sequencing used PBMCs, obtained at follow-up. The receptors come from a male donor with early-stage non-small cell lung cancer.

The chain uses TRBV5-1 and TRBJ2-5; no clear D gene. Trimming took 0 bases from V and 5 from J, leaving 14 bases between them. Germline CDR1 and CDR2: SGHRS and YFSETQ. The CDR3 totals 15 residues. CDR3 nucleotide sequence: TGCGCCAGCAGCTTGGTACCCTTGGCCGGGGAGACCCAGTACTTC. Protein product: CASSLVPLAGETQYF.

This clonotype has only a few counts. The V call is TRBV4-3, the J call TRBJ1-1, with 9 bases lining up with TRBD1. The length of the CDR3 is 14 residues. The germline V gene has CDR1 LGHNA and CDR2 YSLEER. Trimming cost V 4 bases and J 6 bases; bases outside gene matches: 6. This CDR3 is CASSPGTGIAEAFF. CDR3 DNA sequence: TGCGCCAGCAGCCCAGGGACAGGGATCGCTGAAGCTTTCTTT.

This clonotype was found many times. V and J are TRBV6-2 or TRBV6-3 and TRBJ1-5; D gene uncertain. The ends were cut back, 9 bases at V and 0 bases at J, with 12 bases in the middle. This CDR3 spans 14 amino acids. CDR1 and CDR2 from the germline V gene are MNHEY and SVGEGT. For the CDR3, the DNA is TGTGCCAGTAACGACGTTTATAGCAATCAGCCCCAGCATTTT. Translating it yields CASNDVYSNQPQHF.

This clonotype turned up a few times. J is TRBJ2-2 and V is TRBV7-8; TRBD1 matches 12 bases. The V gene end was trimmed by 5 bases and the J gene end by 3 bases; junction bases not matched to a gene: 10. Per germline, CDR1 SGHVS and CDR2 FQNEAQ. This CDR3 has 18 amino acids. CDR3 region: CASSRDRGPKVDTGELFF. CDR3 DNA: TGTGCCAGCAGCCGGGACAGGGGGCCAAAAGTTGACACCGGGGAGCTGTTTTTT.

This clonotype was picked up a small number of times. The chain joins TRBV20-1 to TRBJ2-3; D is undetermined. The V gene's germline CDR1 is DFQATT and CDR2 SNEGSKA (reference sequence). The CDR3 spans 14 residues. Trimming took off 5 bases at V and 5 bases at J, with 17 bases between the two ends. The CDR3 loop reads CSAEGPSNRDTQYF. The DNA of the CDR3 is TGCAGTGCTGAAGGGCCTAGTAATAGAGATACGCAGTATTTT.

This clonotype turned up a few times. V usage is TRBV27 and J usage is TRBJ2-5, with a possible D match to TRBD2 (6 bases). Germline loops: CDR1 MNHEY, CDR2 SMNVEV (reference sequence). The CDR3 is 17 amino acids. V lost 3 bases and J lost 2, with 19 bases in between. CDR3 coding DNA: TGTGCCAGCAGTTTCCGGGGAAATCGGGGACTTCAAGAGACCCAGTACTTC. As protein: CASSFRGNRGLQETQYF.

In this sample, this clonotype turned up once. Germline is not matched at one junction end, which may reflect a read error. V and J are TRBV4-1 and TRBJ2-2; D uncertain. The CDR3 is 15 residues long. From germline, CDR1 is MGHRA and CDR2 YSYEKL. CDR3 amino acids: CASSQAGLYSGELFF. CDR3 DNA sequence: TGCGCCAGCAGTCAAGCCGGGCTTTACAGCGGGGAGCTGTTTTTT.

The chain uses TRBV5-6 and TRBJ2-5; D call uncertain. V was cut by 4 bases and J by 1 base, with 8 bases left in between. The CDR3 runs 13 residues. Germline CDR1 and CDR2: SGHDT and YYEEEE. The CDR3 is CASSKKAQETQYF. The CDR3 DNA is TGTGCCAGCAGCAAGAAAGCCCAAGAGACCCAGTACTTC.

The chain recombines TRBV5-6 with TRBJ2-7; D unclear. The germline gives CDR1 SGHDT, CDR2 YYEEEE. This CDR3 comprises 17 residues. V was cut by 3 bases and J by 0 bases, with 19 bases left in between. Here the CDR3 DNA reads TGTGCCAGCAGCTCACAACTGGGCAGTCCTAGCTCCTACGAGCAGTACTTC. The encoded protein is CASSSQLGSPSSYEQYF.

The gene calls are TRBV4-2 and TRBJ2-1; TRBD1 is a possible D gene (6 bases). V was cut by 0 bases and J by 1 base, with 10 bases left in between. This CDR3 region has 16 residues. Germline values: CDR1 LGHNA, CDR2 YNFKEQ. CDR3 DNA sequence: TGTGCCAGCAGCCAAGATCGGCAGGGGTCCTACAATGAGCAGTTCTTC. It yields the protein CASSQDRQGSYNEQFF.

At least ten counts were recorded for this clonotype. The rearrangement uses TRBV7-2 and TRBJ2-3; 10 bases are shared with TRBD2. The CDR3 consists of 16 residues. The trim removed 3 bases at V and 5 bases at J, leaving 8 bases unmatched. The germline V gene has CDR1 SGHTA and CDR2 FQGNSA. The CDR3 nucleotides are TGTGCCAGCAGCTTGTCTAGCGGGGGTTCTATAGATACGCAGTATTTT. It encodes CASSLSSGGSIDTQYF.

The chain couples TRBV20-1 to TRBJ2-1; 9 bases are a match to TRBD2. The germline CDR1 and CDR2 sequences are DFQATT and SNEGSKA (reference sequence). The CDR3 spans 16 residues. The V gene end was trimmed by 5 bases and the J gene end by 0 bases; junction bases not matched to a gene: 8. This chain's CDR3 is CSADQTSGPSYNEQFF. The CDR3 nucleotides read TGCAGTGCTGATCAGACTAGCGGACCCTCCTACAATGAGCAGTTCTTC.

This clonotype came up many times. CDR3 sequence: CASSPPNTGELFF. The DNA for the CDR3 is TGTGCCAGCTCACCACCGAACACCGGGGAGCTGTTTTTT. The J gene is TRBJ2-2, the V gene TRBV18; no definite D call. The germline V gene encodes CDR1 KGHSH and CDR2 LQKENI. The CDR3 is made up of 13 amino acids. Trimming took off 0 bases at V and 1 base at J, with 0 bases between the two ends.

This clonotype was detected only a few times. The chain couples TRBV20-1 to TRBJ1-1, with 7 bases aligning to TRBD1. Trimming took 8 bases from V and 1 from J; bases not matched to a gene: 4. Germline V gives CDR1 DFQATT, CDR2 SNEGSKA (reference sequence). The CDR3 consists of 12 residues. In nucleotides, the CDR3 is TGCAGTCCCGGACAGGCGAACACTGAAGCTTTCTTT. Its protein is CSPGQANTEAFF.

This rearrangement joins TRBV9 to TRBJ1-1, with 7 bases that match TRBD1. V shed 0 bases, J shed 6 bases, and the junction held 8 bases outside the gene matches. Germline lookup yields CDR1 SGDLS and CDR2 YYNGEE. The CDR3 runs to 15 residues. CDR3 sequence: CASSVVRDSYSEAFF. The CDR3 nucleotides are TGTGCCAGCAGCGTAGTCAGGGACAGTTACTCTGAAGCTTTCTTT.

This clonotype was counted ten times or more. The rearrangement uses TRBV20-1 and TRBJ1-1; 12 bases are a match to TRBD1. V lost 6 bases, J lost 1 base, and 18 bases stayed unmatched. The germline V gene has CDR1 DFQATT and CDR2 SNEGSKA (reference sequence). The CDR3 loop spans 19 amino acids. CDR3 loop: CSATTFPRDRGLENTEAFF. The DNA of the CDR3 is TGCAGTGCCACCACTTTCCCCCGGGACAGGGGGCTAGAGAACACTGAAGCTTTCTTT.

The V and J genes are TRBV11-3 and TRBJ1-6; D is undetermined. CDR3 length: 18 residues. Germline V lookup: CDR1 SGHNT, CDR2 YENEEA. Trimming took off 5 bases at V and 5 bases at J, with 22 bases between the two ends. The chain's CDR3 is CASSPPSAGSVNNSPLHF. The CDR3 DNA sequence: TGTGCCAGCAGCCCCCCAAGCGCGGGTTCGGTTAATAATTCACCCCTCCACTTT.

The CDR3 reads CSVLPRQGKEDYGYTF. CDR3 in DNA: TGCAGCGTTCTCCCCAGACAGGGGAAGGAGGACTATGGCTACACCTTC. This chain links TRBV29-1 with TRBJ1-2, with 8 bases matching TRBD1. CDR3 length equals 16 residues. The V gene end was trimmed by 5 bases and the J gene end by 3 bases; junction bases not matched to a gene: 14. Germline lookup yields CDR1 SQVTM and CDR2 ANQGSEA.

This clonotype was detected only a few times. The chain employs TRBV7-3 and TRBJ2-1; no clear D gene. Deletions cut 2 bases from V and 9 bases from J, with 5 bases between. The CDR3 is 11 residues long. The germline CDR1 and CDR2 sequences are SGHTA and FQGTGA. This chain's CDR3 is CASSLGVEQFF. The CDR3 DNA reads TGTGCCAGCAGCTTAGGGGTTGAGCAGTTCTTC.

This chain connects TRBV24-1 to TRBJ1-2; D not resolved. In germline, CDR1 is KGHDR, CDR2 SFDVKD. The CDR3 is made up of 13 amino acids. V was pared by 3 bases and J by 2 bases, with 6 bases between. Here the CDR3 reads CATSDNPNYGYTF. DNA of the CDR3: TGTGCCACCAGTGATAACCCAAACTATGGCTACACCTTC.

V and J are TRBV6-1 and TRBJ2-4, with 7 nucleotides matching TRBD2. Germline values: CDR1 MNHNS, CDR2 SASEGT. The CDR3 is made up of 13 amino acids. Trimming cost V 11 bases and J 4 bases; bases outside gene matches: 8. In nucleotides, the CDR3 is TGTGCCTCTTCGGGGGGAGCTAAAAACATTCAGTACTTC. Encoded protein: CASSGGAKNIQYF.

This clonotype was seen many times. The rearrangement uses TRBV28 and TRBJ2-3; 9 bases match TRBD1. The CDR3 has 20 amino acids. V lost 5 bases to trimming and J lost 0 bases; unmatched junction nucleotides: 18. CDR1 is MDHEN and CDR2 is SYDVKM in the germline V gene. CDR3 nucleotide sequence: TGTGCCAGCAGTGGGGCACAGGGGGCCCACCTAATTTCTAGCACAGATACGCAGTATTTT. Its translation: CASSGAQGAHLISSTDTQYF.

The CDR3 region is CASTPGLAGDSYNEQFF. DNA of the CDR3: TGCGCCAGCACCCCGGGACTAGCGGGGGATTCCTACAATGAGCAGTTCTTC. V is TRBV5-1 and J is TRBJ2-1, with 14 nucleotides matching TRBD2. J was trimmed by 1 base and V by 6 bases; bases with no gene match: 6. Germline assignment: CDR1 SGHRS and CDR2 YFSETQ. The CDR3 runs 17 residues.

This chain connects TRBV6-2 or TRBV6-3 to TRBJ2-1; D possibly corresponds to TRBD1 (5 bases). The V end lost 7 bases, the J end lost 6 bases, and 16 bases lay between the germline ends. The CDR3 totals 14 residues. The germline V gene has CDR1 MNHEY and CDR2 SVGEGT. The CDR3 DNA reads TGTGCCAGCAATGACAGACCAGGTTTCAATGAGCAGTTCTTC. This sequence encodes CASNDRPGFNEQFF.

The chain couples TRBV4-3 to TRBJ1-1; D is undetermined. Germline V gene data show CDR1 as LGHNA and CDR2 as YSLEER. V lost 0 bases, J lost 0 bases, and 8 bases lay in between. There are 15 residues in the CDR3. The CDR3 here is CASSQDDAMNTEAFF. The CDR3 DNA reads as TGCGCCAGCAGCCAAGATGACGCGATGAACACTGAAGCTTTCTTT.

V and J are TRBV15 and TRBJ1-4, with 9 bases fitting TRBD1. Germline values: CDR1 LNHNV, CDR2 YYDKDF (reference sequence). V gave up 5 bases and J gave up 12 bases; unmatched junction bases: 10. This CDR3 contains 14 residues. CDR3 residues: CATSGPGRTGELFF. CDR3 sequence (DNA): TGTGCCACCAGCGGGCCGGGCCGGACAGGGGAACTGTTTTTT.

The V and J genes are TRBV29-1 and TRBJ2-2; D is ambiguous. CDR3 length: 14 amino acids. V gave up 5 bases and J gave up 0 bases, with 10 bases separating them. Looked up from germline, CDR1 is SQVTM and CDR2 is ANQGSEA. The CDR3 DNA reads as TGCAGCGTTTTTTTGTTCGCGAACACCGGGGAGCTGTTTTTT. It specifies CSVFLFANTGELFF.

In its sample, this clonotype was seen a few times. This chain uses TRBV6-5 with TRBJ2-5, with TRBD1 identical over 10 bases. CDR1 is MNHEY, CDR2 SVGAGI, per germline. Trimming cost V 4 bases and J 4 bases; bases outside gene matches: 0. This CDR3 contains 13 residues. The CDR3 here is CASSWDRGETQYF. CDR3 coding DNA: TGTGCCAGCAGTTGGGACAGGGGAGAGACCCAGTACTTC.